A selection of T cell receptor beta chains follows, all from one sample in a study of T cell repertoires in cytomegalovirus infection. TCRdb reprocessed the reads with MiXCR, giving one entry per CDR3 protein. Seen here are 750,000 to 950,000 distinct CDR3 sequences, almost 30% observed once, and the top ten hold approximately 14%. Antigen specificity for these receptors is unknown. The material was cultured CD8+ T cells from PBMCs, obtained from culture after CMV antigen stimulation. These receptor sequences come from a human donor in good health (CMV status not recorded). Some clones in this sample may be carry-over from other donors' samples. Both conserved end residues are part of each CDR3. A D gene is named only where the DNA matches it firmly. Some rows have no size entry. The others give once, few or many, or a class for an expanded clone.

J gene | V gene | D gene | clone size | CDR3 DNA | CDR3 protein
TRBJ1-5 | TRBV12-3/TRBV12-4 | TRBD1 | many | TGTGCCAGCAGTTTTGACAGGGGGCATCAGCCCCAGCATTTT | CASSFDRGHQPQHF
TRBJ2-2 | TRBV7-2 | . | many | TGTGCCAGCAGCTTAGTGGGGGAAGACACCGGGGAGCTGTTTTTT | CASSLVGEDTGELFF
TRBJ2-2 | TRBV7-2 | . | few | TGTGCCAGCAGCTCTTCCTGGATGGTCGGCTTCGGCACCGGGGAGCTGTTTTTT | CASSSSWMVGFGTGELFF
TRBJ1-6 | TRBV4-3 | . | . | TGCGCCAGCAGCCAAGCCACGGGTGATCGGAATTCACCCCTCCACTTT | CASSQATGDRNSPLHF
TRBJ2-7 | TRBV4-1 | . | few | TGCGCCAGCAGCCAAGACGGGTTCGGGGAGCAGTACTTC | CASSQDGFGEQYF
TRBJ1-3 | TRBV20-1 | . | few | TGCAGTGCTAGAGCCACGCTCGGGGACGCGACTGGGGCTGGAAACACCATATATTTT | CSARATLGDATGAGNTIYF
TRBJ1-6 | TRBV7-2 | . | many | TGTGCCAGCAGCTTAGTCACCAGTACCTTTTCACCCCTCCACTTT | CASSLVTSTFSPLHF
TRBJ2-7 | TRBV5-6 | . | . | TGTGCCAGCAGCTTGGTGGGCGCTGTAGCCTCCTACGAGCAGTACTTC | CASSLVGAVASYEQYF
TRBJ2-1 | TRBV18 | TRBD2 | . | TGTGCCAGCTCACTGACTAGCGGGGGAGCCTGGTCCTACAATGAGCAGTTCTTC | CASSLTSGGAWSYNEQFF
TRBJ2-3 | TRBV11-2 | TRBD2 | few | TGTGCCAGCAGCTTAGATCAGGGACTATACACAGATACGCAGTATTTT | CASSLDQGLYTDTQYF
TRBJ1-6 | TRBV2 | . | many | TGTGCCGGATTATCTAGGCCCCATAATTCACCCCTCCACTTT | CAGLSRPHNSPLHF
TRBJ2-7 | TRBV10-3 | TRBD1 | . | TGTGCCATCAGAGCTGGGACAGGTGGTTACGAGCAGTACTTC | CAIRAGTGGYEQYF
TRBJ1-2 | TRBV15 | TRBD1 | . | TGTGCCACCAGACCCGACCGGGACAGGGAGGGGTCTAACTATGGCTACACCTTC | CATRPDRDREGSNYGYTF
TRBJ1-6 | TRBV7-2 | . | many | TGTGCCAGCAGCTGGACATTAAGCTCCTATAATTCACCCCTCCACTTT | CASSWTLSSYNSPLHF
TRBJ2-3 | TRBV4-1 | . | many | TGCGCCAGCAGCCAAGTTCCGGATACGCAGTATTTT | CASSQVPDTQYF
TRBJ2-5 | TRBV5-4 | TRBD2 | . | TGTGCCAGCAGCTTGGGTAGGGCGGGGGGTCAACAAGAGACCCAGTACTTC | CASSLGRAGGQQETQYF
TRBJ2-1 | TRBV12-3/TRBV12-4 | . | few | TGTGCCAGCAGTTCAGGGTATAGTGAGCAGTTCTTC | CASSSGYSEQFF
TRBJ2-5 | TRBV12-5 | . | many | TGTGCTAGTGGATGGCTAGAAGAGACCCAGTACTTC | CASGWLEETQYF
TRBJ1-2 | TRBV7-6 | . | few | TGTGCCAGCAGCTTTCCTGAGCCTAACTATGGCTACACCTTC | CASSFPEPNYGYTF
TRBJ2-2 | TRBV12-3/TRBV12-4 | . | . | TGTGCCAGCAGTTTTTGGGGGCGAGGCACCGGGGAGCTGTTTTTT | CASSFWGRGTGELFF
TRBJ2-3 | TRBV7-2 | TRBD1 | many | TGTGCCAGCAGCTCGACAGGGCGGAGGGATACGCAGTATTTT | CASSSTGRRDTQYF
TRBJ1-5 | TRBV6-1 | TRBD1 | . | TGTGCCAGCAGTTCGCAGACAGGGGGCTGGAATCAGCCCCAGCATTTT | CASSSQTGGWNQPQHF
TRBJ2-2 | TRBV12-5 | . | . | TGTGCTAGTGGTTTCATCCGACTAAGCACCGGGGAGCTGTTTTTT | CASGFIRLSTGELFF
TRBJ2-1 | TRBV5-6 | . | few | TGTGCCAGCCTCAGGGTACCCTTCAATGAGCAGTTCTTC | CASLRVPFNEQFF
TRBJ2-4 | TRBV19 | . | . | TGTGCCAGTAGTATAGTAGGGCGGACTCTAGCCAAAAACATTCAGTACTTC | CASSIVGRTLAKNIQYF
TRBJ2-1 | TRBV28 | TRBD2 | . | TGTGCCAGCACAACCGGGACTAGCGGGGGACATCTTAAACGGTTCTTC | CASTTGTSGGHLKRFF
TRBJ1-1 | TRBV7-6 | TRBD1 | many | TGTGCCAGCAGCTCTGTCCCGGGACAGGGCAGGGGGAACACTGAAGCTTTCTTT | CASSSVPGQGRGNTEAFF
TRBJ1-5 | TRBV12-3/TRBV12-4 | . | many | TGTGCCAGCAGTGGACCAAATCAGCCCCAGCATTTT | CASSGPNQPQHF
TRBJ1-2 | TRBV14 | . | few | TGTGCCAGCAGCCCCCACCGTGGACGGGGCTACACCTTC | CASSPHRGRGYTF
TRBJ2-7 | TRBV5-3 | . | . | TGTGCCAGCAGCTCGGACGGAGCGACCTACGAGCAGTACTTC | CASSSDGATYEQYF
TRBJ2-2 | TRBV6-5 | . | . | TGTGCCAGCAGTTACTCGATGGACACCGGGGAGCTGTTTTTT | CASSYSMDTGELFF
TRBJ2-1 | TRBV27 | TRBD2 | . | TGTGCCAGCAGTTCACTAGCGGGGGGGTTAGATGAGCAGTTCTTC | CASSSLAGGLDEQFF
TRBJ2-3 | TRBV12-3/TRBV12-4 | TRBD1 | . | TGTGCCAGCAGTCCCACCGAGGGACAGCGCACAGATACGCAGTATTTT | CASSPTEGQRTDTQYF
TRBJ2-7 | TRBV7-9 | TRBD2 | few | TGTGCCAGCAGCTCCCCACACATCCGGGAGGGAAGGAGCCCCTACGAGCAGTACTTC | CASSSPHIREGRSPYEQYF
TRBJ2-5 | TRBV7-8 | . | few | TGTGCCAGCAGCTTAGTGCTGGGCAGGGCGAAGGAAGAGACCCAGTACTTC | CASSLVLGRAKEETQYF
TRBJ2-1 | TRBV28 | . | . | TGTGCCAGCAGTTTGAGAGGTCAGGGGCTTAGTAATGAGCAGTTCTTC | CASSLRGQGLSNEQFF
TRBJ1-5 | TRBV7-8 | . | few | TGTGCCAGCAGCTTAGGGCGCCATGTTGGCAATCAGCCCCAGCATTTT | CASSLGRHVGNQPQHF
TRBJ1-6 | TRBV6-5 | . | . | TGTGCCAGCAGTCCACTATTGGGGGGCGCATATTCACCCCTCCACTTT | CASSPLLGGAYSPLHF
TRBJ2-3 | TRBV20-1 | . | . | TGCAGTGAACAGGGAGGGTTGTATGGAGATACGCAGTATTTT | CSEQGGLYGDTQYF
TRBJ1-1 | TRBV14 | . | . | TGTGCCAGCAGCCATTTAATCACTGAAGCTTTCTTT | CASSHLITEAFF
TRBJ1-1 | TRBV5-8 | TRBD1 | . | TGTGCCAGCAGCTTTGGGCAGCTGGGACAGGGACCTTTGAACACTGAAGCTTTCTTT | CASSFGQLGQGPLNTEAFF
TRBJ1-5 | TRBV7-2 | . | . | TGTGCCAGCAGCTGGGAGGGGGAGAGTGGCAATCAGCCCCAGCATTTT | CASSWEGESGNQPQHF
TRBJ1-4 | TRBV6-1 | . | few | TGTGCCAGCAGTGAAGTTCAAGGGATACGGAGACCGGCAACTAATGAAAAACTGTTTTTT | CASSEVQGIRRPATNEKLFF
TRBJ2-3 | TRBV6-5 | . | few | TGTGCCAGCAGTTACGACAGGGAGGCAGATACGCAGTATTTT | CASSYDREADTQYF
TRBJ1-6 | TRBV2 | . | few | TGTGCCAGCAGTCAGTCGGACAGACTTTATAATTCACCCCTCCACTTT | CASSQSDRLYNSPLHF
TRBJ1-1 | TRBV7-8 | . | . | TGTGCCAGCAGCCCAGGGTCCGACCTTGAAGCTTTCTTT | CASSPGSDLEAFF
TRBJ2-5 | TRBV14 | . | . | TGTGCCAGCAGCCAAGATCCCTTCGGGCTGGGGCCTCAAGAGACCCAGTACTTC | CASSQDPFGLGPQETQYF
TRBJ2-2 | TRBV29-1 | . | . | TGCAGCGTTGGTAGAAGGGACCCCGGGGAGCTGTTTTTT | CSVGRRDPGELFF
TRBJ2-5 | TRBV5-6 | . | . | TGTGCCAGCAGCTACACGTACCAAGAGACCCAGTACTTC | CASSYTYQETQYF
TRBJ1-1 | TRBV6-5 | . | . | TGTGCCAGCGCCCGAGGACGGACGGTGAACACTGAAGCTTTCTTT | CASARGRTVNTEAFF
TRBJ1-4 | TRBV7-8 | . | many | TGTGCCAGCAGCTTAGAACAGGGAAAACTGTTTTTT | CASSLEQGKLFF